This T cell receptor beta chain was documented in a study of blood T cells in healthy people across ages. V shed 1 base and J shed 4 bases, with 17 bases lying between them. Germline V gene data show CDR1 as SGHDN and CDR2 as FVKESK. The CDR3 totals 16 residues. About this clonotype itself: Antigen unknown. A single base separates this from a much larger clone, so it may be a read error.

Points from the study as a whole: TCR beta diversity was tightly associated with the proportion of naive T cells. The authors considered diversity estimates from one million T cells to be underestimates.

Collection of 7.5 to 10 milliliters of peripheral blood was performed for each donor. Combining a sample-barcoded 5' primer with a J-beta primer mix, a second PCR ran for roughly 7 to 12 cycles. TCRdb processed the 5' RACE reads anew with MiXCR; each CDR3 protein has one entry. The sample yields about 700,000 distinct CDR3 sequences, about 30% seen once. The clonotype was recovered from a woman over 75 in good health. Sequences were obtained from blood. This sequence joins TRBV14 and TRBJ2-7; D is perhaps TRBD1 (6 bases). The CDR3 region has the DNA TGTGCCAGCAGCCAAGGACCAGGGGCCATTTTGTACGAGCAGTACTTC. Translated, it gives CASSQGPGAILYEQYF.